Listed here are 20 T cell receptor beta chains from one sample, sequenced in a study of PD-1 blockade in classical Hodgkin lymphoma. Following autologous stem cell transplantation, relapse occurred in every patient, and exposure to brentuximab vedotin varied. The repertoire was sequenced with immunoSEQ multiplex PCR; TCRdb's copy has only in-frame clones and lacks some. Of tens of thousands of clones detected, almost 85% appear once; the ten largest clones hold approximately 10%. Specimen: peripheral blood mononuclear cells (PBMCs), collected before the second cycle of nivolumab. Source of these receptors: a human donor with classical Hodgkin lymphoma.

This clone has a handful of counts. The V and J genes are TRBV11-2 and TRBJ1-3; D not resolved. CDR1 is SGHAT, CDR2 FQNNGV, per germline. The CDR3 runs to 13 residues. With 4 bases removed from V and 4 bases from J, the gap between germline ends came to 8 bases. CDR3 in DNA: TGTGCCAGCAGCTCCCCCCGGGGAAACACCATATATTTT. Its translation: CASSSPRGNTIYF.

The chain uses TRBV6-1 and TRBJ2-3; tentatively, D is TRBD2 (6 bases). V gave up 3 bases and J gave up 0 bases, with 13 bases separating them. The germline CDR1 and CDR2 sequences are MNHNS and SASEGT. The CDR3 is made up of 16 amino acids. CDR3 protein: CASSERRGFSTDTQYF. CDR3 bases: TGTGCCAGCAGTGAGAGGAGGGGTTTTAGCACAGATACGCAGTATTTT.

This chain links TRBV4-3 with TRBJ1-6, with 7 bases lining up with TRBD1. CDR3 length: 17 amino acids. CDR1 is LGHNA, CDR2 YSLEER, per germline. The trim removed 0 bases at V and 13 bases at J, leaving 15 bases unmatched. CDR3: CASSQDYPRTGFRPLHF. The CDR3 DNA sequence: TGCGCCAGCAGCCAAGATTACCCCAGGACAGGATTTAGGCCCCTCCACTTT.

The rearrangement links TRBV4-3 to TRBJ2-1, with D perhaps TRBD2 (5 bases). The V end lost 8 bases, the J end lost 6 bases, and 14 bases lay between the germline ends. The CDR3 is 13 amino acids. Per the germline V gene, CDR1 is LGHNA and CDR2 is YSLEER. CDR3: CASGRTGVNEQFF. CDR3 DNA: TGCGCCAGCGGCCGTACCGGGGTCAATGAGCAGTTCTTC.

The rearrangement links TRBV2 to TRBJ2-6, with TRBD2 identical over 11 bases. The germline CDR1 and CDR2 sequences are SNHLY and FYNNEI. The length of the CDR3 is 17 residues. V gave up 6 bases and J gave up 5 bases; unmatched junction bases: 9. Written as DNA, the CDR3 is TGTGCCAGCAGGAACCTAGCGGGGGGAGGCCGGGCCAACGTCCTGACTTTC. Amino acids: CASRNLAGGGRANVLTF.

The chain recombines TRBV12-5 with TRBJ2-7; 7 bases map to TRBD1. The CDR3 spans 15 residues. CDR1 and CDR2 from the germline V gene are LGHNT and FRNRAP. With 4 bases clipped from V and 0 bases from J, the junction kept 6 bases outside the gene matches. The DNA for the CDR3 is TGTGCTAGTGGTTCTGCCGGGACAGTCTCCTACGAGCAGTACTTC. Its translation is CASGSAGTVSYEQYF.

V gene TRBV7-9 combines with J gene TRBJ2-2; 10 bases line up with TRBD2. Trimming at V came to 5 bases and at J to 5 bases, leaving 8 bases not matched to a gene. CDR1 is SEHNR, CDR2 FQNEAQ, per germline (reference sequence). This CDR3 is built from 16 residues. This CDR3 is CASSPDSGGFTGELFF. The DNA of the CDR3 is TGTGCCAGCAGCCCCGATAGCGGGGGGTTTACCGGGGAGCTGTTTTTT.

V is TRBV11-2 and J is TRBJ2-1; TRBD2 aligns across 13 bases. Germline CDR1 SGHAT, CDR2 FQNNGV. The ends lost 4 bases at V and 3 bases at J; junction bases unmatched: 3. CDR3 size: 16 residues. DNA for the CDR3: TGTGCCAGCAGCTCGGGACTAGCGGGGCTCTACAATGAGCAGTTCTTC. Its translation is CASSSGLAGLYNEQFF.

This clone was seen just once. The chain has TRBV15 and TRBJ1-4, with D maybe TRBD1 (5 bases). V was cut by 5 bases and J by 8 bases, with 15 bases left in between. The CDR3 loop spans 14 amino acids. Germline V gives CDR1 LNHNV, CDR2 YYDKDF (reference sequence). The CDR3 loop reads CATSGTLSGEKLFF. CDR3 DNA sequence: TGTGCCACCAGCGGGACCCTCTCGGGGGAAAAACTGTTTTTT.

The chain uses TRBV29-1 and TRBJ1-2; D unresolved. The CDR3 is made up of 10 amino acids. CDR1 SQVTM and CDR2 ANQGSEA come from the germline V gene. V was cut by 4 bases and J by 6 bases, with 6 bases left in between. CDR3 in DNA: TGCAGCGTTGTCGGCCATGGCTACACCTTC. Residues: CSVVGHGYTF.

This clone was recorded only once. The chain couples TRBV14 to TRBJ2-5; TRBD2 matches at 7 bases. V lost 5 bases and J lost 13; bases outside the gene matches: 10. The germline V gene encodes CDR1 SGHDN and CDR2 FVKESK. There are 12 residues in the CDR3. In DNA form, the CDR3 reads TGTGCCAGCAGCAAAACCGGACTAGAAGGGTACTTC. Encoded protein: CASSKTGLEGYF.

The chain joins TRBV18 to TRBJ2-3; TRBD2 matches 8 bases. Germline V lookup: CDR1 KGHSH, CDR2 LQKENI. The CDR3 sequence is 17 residues long. J lost 3 bases, V lost 2 bases, and 10 bases had no gene match. CDR3 sequence: CASSPDRGGPTTDTQYF. CDR3 bases: TGTGCCAGCTCACCAGATCGCGGGGGGCCTACGACAGATACGCAGTATTTT.

The V gene is TRBV7-2, the J gene TRBJ1-2, with D hard to call. This CDR3 is 12 amino acids long. Germline V lookup: CDR1 SGHTA, CDR2 FQGNSA. Deletions cut 1 base from V and 4 bases from J, with 4 bases between. The DNA for the CDR3 is TGTGCCAGCAGCTTAGATCGCTATGGCTACACCTTC. Encoded protein: CASSLDRYGYTF.

The chain recombines TRBV6-6 with TRBJ1-5; 7 bases match TRBD1. Germline CDR1 MNHNY, CDR2 SVGAGI (reference sequence). V lost 6 bases to trimming and J lost 6 bases; unmatched junction nucleotides: 8. The CDR3 has 14 amino acids. The CDR3 bases are TGTGCCAGCAGCCACGGACAGGTGGCTCAGCCCCAGCATTTT. This translates into CASSHGQVAQPQHF.

This clone came up once. The V and J genes are TRBV2 and TRBJ2-7; tentative D call: TRBD1 (5 bases). V lost 11 bases, J lost 3 bases, and 17 bases lay in between. This CDR3 has 13 residues. Germline V gives CDR1 SNHLY, CDR2 FYNNEI. The CDR3 is CACQSDIYYEQYF. The CDR3 nucleotides are TGTGCCTGCCAATCGGACATTTACTACGAGCAGTACTTC. Using reference TRBV2 and TRBJ2-7 for the parts outside the CDR3, the full variable domain is EPEVTQTPSHQVTQMGQEVILRCVPISNHLYFYWYRQILGQKVEFLVSFYNNEISEKSEIFDDQFSVERPDGSNFTLKIRSTKLEDSAMYFCACQSDIYYEQYFGPGTRLTVT.

The gene calls are TRBV18 and TRBJ2-5; TRBD2 might be the D (5 bases). The germline V and J ends were trimmed by 4 bases and 1 base, with 13 bases remaining between them. Looked up from germline, CDR1 is KGHSH and CDR2 is LQKENI. The CDR3 extends over 15 amino acids. The CDR3 DNA follows: TGTGCCAGCTCACGAGCTAGCACCGGCCAAGAGACCCAGTACTTC. This translates into CASSRASTGQETQYF. Using reference TRBV18 and TRBJ2-5 for the parts outside the CDR3, the full variable domain is NAGVMQNPRHLVRRRGQEARLRCSPMKGHSHVYWYRQLPEEGLKFMVYLQKENIIDESGMPKERFSAEFPKEGPSILRIQQVVRGDSAAYFCASSRASTGQETQYFGPGTRLLVL.

Within the sample, this clone is medium-sized. This sequence joins TRBV7-8 and TRBJ1-2, with 8 nucleotides matching TRBD1. The junction had 2 bases not matched to a gene; V was cut back by 5 bases and J by 6 bases. Germline CDR1 SGHVS, CDR2 FQNEAQ. The CDR3 consists of 12 residues. The CDR3 is CASSATGDGYTF. Here the CDR3 DNA reads TGTGCCAGCAGCGCGACAGGGGATGGCTACACCTTC.

The chain employs TRBV9 and TRBJ2-7, with TRBD2 matching 8 bases. This CDR3 contains 15 residues. The V gene end was trimmed by 3 bases and the J gene end by 2 bases; junction bases not matched to a gene: 7. The germline V gene encodes CDR1 SGDLS and CDR2 YYNGEE. DNA for the CDR3: TGTGCCAGCAGCGCGGGGGGGTCAGGGGCCTACGAGCAGTACTTC. This sequence encodes CASSAGGSGAYEQYF.

The chain links TRBV27 to TRBJ1-2, with D hard to call. The V end was cut by 6 bases, the J end by 3 bases, with 11 bases between. CDR1 and CDR2 from the germline V gene are MNHEY and SMNVEV (reference sequence). This CDR3 has 13 amino acids. The CDR3 DNA is TGTGCCAGCAGCGCGGGGAACTACTATGGCTACACCTTC. This translates into CASSAGNYYGYTF.

This clone has only one observation. The V and J genes are TRBV4-2 and TRBJ2-3; 8 nucleotides match TRBD2. The CDR3 is 19 amino acids. V lost 1 base to trimming and J lost 1 base; unmatched junction nucleotides: 13. CDR1 and CDR2 from the germline V gene are LGHNA and YNFKEQ. CDR3 sequence: CASSQGFSLEAGGTDTQYF. The CDR3 DNA reads as TGTGCCAGCAGCCAAGGTTTTTCGCTCGAAGCGGGGGGCACAGATACGCAGTATTTT.